Below are 26 T cell receptor beta chains sequenced from a single sample in a study of blood T cell repertoires in COVID-19. Produced via immunoSEQ multiplex PCR; TCRdb's table is partial and in-frame only. The repertoire holds roughly 130,000 clones, with around 90% as singletons. Material: peripheral blood. All receptors derive from a human donor with COVID-19, enrolled during active disease. The donor label of this sample is uncertain.

The V gene is TRBV18, the J gene TRBJ1-6; 9 bases are shared with TRBD1. The germline CDR1 and CDR2 sequences are KGHSH and LQKENI. J gave up 7 bases and V 6 bases, and 4 bases lay outside the gene matches. The length of the CDR3 is 14 residues. For the CDR3, the DNA is TGTGCCAGCTCCAAGGGACAGGGAAATTCACCCCTCCACTTT. This gives the protein CASSKGQGNSPLHF.

The chain is built from TRBV6-5 and TRBJ1-1; D unclear. Germline V gene data show CDR1 as MNHEY and CDR2 as SVGAGI. V lost 5 bases and J lost 1, with 11 bases in between. The CDR3 loop spans 14 amino acids. The CDR3 nucleotides are TGTGCCAGCAGTCAATTGGGCCGGAACACTGAAGCTTTCTTT. The encoded protein is CASSQLGRNTEAFF.

The chain has TRBV3-1 (or the pseudogene TRBV3-2) and TRBJ2-1, with unresolved D. V lost 0 bases, J lost 0 bases, and 6 bases lay in between. Looked up from germline, CDR1 is LGHDT and CDR2 is YNNKEL (reference sequence). CDR3 size: 15 residues. The CDR3 nucleotides are TGTGCCAGCAGCCAAGACTTTAGCTCCTACAATGAGCAGTTCTTC. It translates to CASSQDFSSYNEQFF.

The V gene is TRBV5-1, the J gene TRBJ2-7, with D perhaps matching TRBD2 (5 bases). V was cut by 4 bases and J by 2 bases, with 13 bases left in between. The CDR3 has 14 residues. The germline CDR1 and CDR2 sequences are SGHRS and YFSETQ. CDR3 residues: CASSQWTGPYEQYF. CDR3 DNA: TGCGCCAGCAGCCAGTGGACTGGGCCCTACGAGCAGTACTTC.

The chain carries TRBV25-1 and TRBJ1-5; 9 bases are shared with TRBD1. Germline V lookup: CDR1 MGHDK, CDR2 SYGVNS. The CDR3 runs 14 residues. V dropped 7 bases and J dropped 1; count of bases not matched to a gene: 2. CDR3 sequence reads: CASTGQGSNQPQHF. CDR3 nucleotide sequence: TGTGCCAGCACGGGACAGGGAAGCAATCAGCCCCAGCATTTT.

Of note for this clone: The sample carries other DNA sequences with the same CDR3. V usage is TRBV5-1 and J usage is TRBJ2-2; D is undetermined. From germline, CDR1 is SGHRS and CDR2 YFSETQ. The CDR3 runs to 14 residues. V shed 7 bases and J shed 0 bases, with 10 bases lying between them. This CDR3 reads CASSPAANTGELFF. The CDR3 DNA sequence: TGCGCCAGCTCCCCCGCAGCGAACACCGGGGAGCTGTTTTTT. The variable domain in full, with the rest retrieved from reference TRBV5-1 and TRBJ2-2, is KAGVTQTPRYLIKTRGQQVTLSCSPISGHRSVSWYQQTPGQGLQFLFEYFSETQRNKGNFPGRFSGRQFSNSRSEMNVSTLELGDSALYLCASSPAANTGELFFGEGSRLTVL.

The chain uses TRBV27 and TRBJ1-1; a weak D match, TRBD1 (5 bases). The CDR3 extends over 13 amino acids. V lost 8 bases and J 4 bases, leaving 14 bases between the germline ends. Germline CDR1 MNHEY, CDR2 SMNVEV (reference sequence). Here the CDR3 reads CASLKPGGTEAFF. The CDR3 bases are TGTGCCAGCCTCAAACCGGGGGGCACTGAAGCTTTCTTT.

The genes are TRBV7-9 and TRBJ2-4, with 12 positions matching TRBD2. CDR3 length: 16 amino acids. Germline CDR1 is SEHNR and CDR2 is FQNEAQ (reference sequence). The V gene end was trimmed by 5 bases and the J gene end by 0 bases; junction bases not matched to a gene: 2. The DNA for the CDR3 is TGTGCCAGCAGCGTGACTAGCGGGGGAGCCAAAAACATTCAGTACTTC. Protein: CASSVTSGGAKNIQYF.

The chain uses TRBV27 and TRBJ2-5; the match to TRBD1 covers 9 bases. The CDR3 has 14 residues. J was trimmed by 5 bases and V by 2 bases; bases with no gene match: 3. Looked up from germline, CDR1 is MNHEY and CDR2 is SMNVEV (reference sequence). The CDR3 sequence: CASSLPGTGETQYF. The CDR3 coding sequence is TGTGCCAGCAGTTTACCCGGGACAGGGGAGACCCAGTACTTC.

This clone was seen just once. This chain links TRBV5-1 with TRBJ2-1, with 9 positions matching TRBD2. Trimming took 0 bases from V and 0 from J; bases not matched to a gene: 7. This CDR3 is built from 18 residues. Germline CDR1 SGHRS, CDR2 YFSETQ. The CDR3 DNA is TGCGCCAGCAGCTTGGATTCTAGCGGGGCTAGCTCCTACAATGAGCAGTTCTTC. Translating gives CASSLDSSGASSYNEQFF.

This chain joins TRBV6-5 and TRBJ1-2; 9 nucleotides align to TRBD1. The germline CDR1 and CDR2 sequences are MNHEY and SVGAGI. The CDR3 length is 15 residues. Trimming removed 6 bases from V and 4 bases from J; junction bases left unmatched: 9. The CDR3 is CASRQQGADIYGYTF. The CDR3 bases are TGTGCCAGCAGACAACAGGGGGCCGATATCTATGGCTACACCTTC.

The chain joins TRBV6-5 to TRBJ2-7, with TRBD1 matching 9 bases. This CDR3 is built from 13 residues. V gave up 6 bases and J gave up 3 bases; unmatched junction bases: 3. Germline loops: CDR1 MNHEY, CDR2 SVGAGI. DNA of the CDR3: TGTGCCAGCAGGGGGACAGGGAGCTACGAGCAGTACTTC. This codes for CASRGTGSYEQYF.

The chain couples TRBV2 to TRBJ1-1, with D unresolved. The CDR3 sequence is 12 residues long. Trimming cost V 5 bases and J 0 bases, with 4 bases left between them. CDR1 is SNHLY and CDR2 is FYNNEI in the germline V gene. The CDR3 nucleotides are TGTGCCAGCAGTCGGGTGAACACTGAAGCTTTCTTT. Its protein is CASSRVNTEAFF.

This rearrangement joins TRBV6-1 to TRBJ2-7; TRBD2 matches at 8 bases. Germline CDR1 reads MNHNS; CDR2 reads SASEGT. The CDR3 is made up of 14 amino acids. Losses at the gene ends were 6 bases for V and 5 bases for J; bases not matched to a gene: 9. CDR3 DNA: TGTGCCAGCAGCCCGGGGGGGGGAATACACGAGCAGTACTTC. It translates to CASSPGGGIHEQYF.

V gene TRBV5-4 combines with J gene TRBJ1-3, with 7 bases identical to TRBD1. J gave up 4 bases and V 3 bases, and 7 bases lay outside the gene matches. Germline lookup yields CDR1 SGHNT and CDR2 YYREEE (reference sequence). The CDR3 sequence is 15 residues long. CDR3 DNA sequence: TGTGCCAGCAGCTCTTCACAGGGGTCCGGAAACACCATATATTTT. It encodes CASSSSQGSGNTIYF.

The chain carries TRBV4-2 and TRBJ2-1; D perhaps matches TRBD1 (6 bases). The V end was cut by 2 bases, the J end by 4 bases, with 21 bases between. The CDR3 extends over 18 amino acids. The V gene's germline CDR1 is LGHNA and CDR2 YNFKEQ. CDR3 DNA sequence: TGTGCCAGCAGCCAAAACCCTGTATCCCCAGGGGAATACAATGAGCAGTTCTTC. Amino acids: CASSQNPVSPGEYNEQFF.

This sequence joins TRBV28 and TRBJ1-1, with TRBD1 matching over 12 bases. In germline, CDR1 is MDHEN, CDR2 SYDVKM. The CDR3 has 16 residues. Trimming at V came to 4 bases and at J to 4 bases, leaving 7 bases not matched to a gene. The CDR3 DNA reads TGTGCCAGCAGTTCCGGGACAGGGGGCGAGAGCACTGAAGCTTTCTTT. Its translation is CASSSGTGGESTEAFF.

CDR3 loop: CASSQDIGSRDLSYEQYF. As DNA, the CDR3 is TGCGCCAGCAGCCAAGATATTGGGAGCCGGGACTTGTCCTACGAGCAGTACTTC. The chain has TRBV4-1 and TRBJ2-7, with D tentatively TRBD2 (6 bases). This CDR3 contains 18 residues. V was trimmed by 0 bases and J by 1 base, leaving 19 bases between them. Germline loops: CDR1 MGHRA, CDR2 YSYEKL.

V and J are TRBV7-6 and TRBJ1-5, with 10 bases that match TRBD1. From germline, CDR1 is SGHVS and CDR2 FNYEAQ. With V trimmed by 5 bases and J by 3 bases, 4 bases remained unmatched. There are 15 residues in the CDR3. The CDR3 is CASSPGTGDNQPQHF. CDR3 nucleotide sequence: TGTGCCAGCAGCCCAGGGACAGGGGACAATCAGCCCCAGCATTTT.

The genes are TRBV18 and TRBJ2-2; 9 bases are shared with TRBD1. The junction had 12 bases not matched to a gene; V was cut back by 6 bases and J by 4 bases. Germline loops: CDR1 KGHSH, CDR2 LQKENI. The CDR3 sequence is 17 residues long. CDR3 in amino acids: CASSLSSDRGATGELFF. CDR3 bases: TGTGCCAGCTCGTTATCGTCGGACAGGGGTGCCACCGGGGAGCTGTTTTTT.

This clone was picked up one time. This chain links TRBV19 with TRBJ2-7; D possibly corresponds to TRBD1 (6 bases). Germline values: CDR1 LNHDA, CDR2 SQIVND (reference sequence). The CDR3 is 15 amino acids. With 3 bases removed from V and 4 bases from J, the gap between germline ends came to 16 bases. The CDR3 sequence: CASSMRGTGIYEQYF. In nucleotides, the CDR3 is TGTGCCAGTAGTATGAGGGGGACGGGAATTTACGAGCAGTACTTC. The variable domain in full, with the rest retrieved from reference TRBV19 and TRBJ2-7, is DGGITQSPKYLFRKEGQNVTLSCEQNLNHDAMYWYRQDPGQGLRLIYYSQIVNDFQKGDIAEGYSVSREKKESFPLTVTSAQKNPTAFYLCASSMRGTGIYEQYFGPGTRLTVT.

V and J are TRBV7-3 and TRBJ2-1, with 8 bases lining up with TRBD1. Germline-derived CDR1 and CDR2 are SGHTA and FQGTGA. This CDR3 spans 14 amino acids. The J segment lost 7 bases and the V segment lost 3 bases, leaving 5 bases of the junction unmatched. CDR3 coding DNA: TGTGCCAGCAGCTTTCCGGGACAGGTGAATGAGCAGTTCTTC. Translating gives CASSFPGQVNEQFF.

The chain joins TRBV9 to TRBJ1-6, with TRBD1 as a possible D gene (6 bases). V gave up 4 bases and J gave up 3 bases, with 14 bases separating them. This CDR3 has 16 residues. Germline V CDR1 and CDR2: SGDLS, YYNGEE. CDR3 in DNA: TGTGCCAGCAGCCCGAGGCAGGGGAACTATAATTCACCCCTCCACTTT. This sequence encodes CASSPRQGNYNSPLHF.

Regarding this clone: The CDR3 ends on some other residue instead of the conserved phenylalanine or tryptophan, so this is likely a read error. No DNA is shown, since the ends of the CDR3 on it are uncertain; the CDR3 is the one TCRdb lists. The V and J genes are TRBV2 and TRBJ2-3; the table names TRBD2, a call not compared with the DNA. Including both end residues, the CDR3 is 11 amino acids long. Germline V lookup: CDR1 SNHLY, CDR2 FYNNEI. The CDR3 region is CASRGTSGLSL.

As to this clone: This specimen includes other DNA sequences encoding the same CDR3. The V gene is TRBV5-1, the J gene TRBJ2-7, with D perhaps matching TRBD1 (5 bases). The germline gives CDR1 SGHRS, CDR2 YFSETQ. V was cut by 0 bases and J by 4 bases, with 11 bases left in between. This CDR3 has 14 residues. The CDR3 region has the DNA TGCGCCAGCAGCTTGGGCCAGGGAATTTACGAGCAGTACTTC. It codes for CASSLGQGIYEQYF. Full variable domain (rest looked up from reference TRBV5-1 and TRBJ2-7): KAGVTQTPRYLIKTRGQQVTLSCSPISGHRSVSWYQQTPGQGLQFLFEYFSETQRNKGNFPGRFSGRQFSNSRSEMNVSTLELGDSALYLCASSLGQGIYEQYFGPGTRLTVT.

The chain joins TRBV11-3 to TRBJ2-3; tentatively, D is TRBD2 (7 bases). Trimming pared 5 bases from V and 1 base from J, leaving 13 bases between. This CDR3 contains 15 residues. Germline V CDR1 and CDR2: SGHNT, YENEEA. The CDR3 loop is CASSVTGGGTDTQYF. The CDR3 DNA reads as TGTGCCAGCAGCGTAACGGGGGGCGGCACAGATACGCAGTATTTT. Based on the CDR3 plus reference TRBV11-3 and TRBJ2-3, the full variable domain is EAGVVQSPRYKIIEKKQPVAFWCNPISGHNTLYWYLQNLGQGPELLIRYENEEAVDDSQLPKDRFSAERLKGVDSTLKIQPAELGDSAVYLCASSVTGGGTDTQYFGPGTRLTVL.